A selection of T cell receptor beta chains follows, all from one sample in a study of cytomegalovirus exposure and HLA in healthy donors. Generated by immunoSEQ multiplex PCR, the TCRdb table keeps only in-frame clones and is missing some. This table holds 70,000 to 90,000 clones, roughly 80% found once. The sequencing sample was made of PBMCs. Receptor source: a man in his forties or fifties in good health and CMV-seronegative. The CDR3 runs from the conserved cysteine through the conserved F or W. The order of the fields is clone size, J gene, D gene, V gene, CDR3 protein, CDR3 DNA. D genes are given only for firm matches. Clone sizes are given selectively: once, few, many, or a class where the clone is expanded.

-	TRBJ2-1	-	TRBV5-1	CASSSRPDQVSYNEQFF	TGCGCCAGCAGCTCCAGACCCGACCAGGTCTCCTACAATGAGCAGTTCTTC
-	TRBJ1-3	-	TRBV5-1	CASRRTDSGNTIYF	TGCGCCAGCAGAAGGACAGACTCTGGAAACACCATATATTTT
once	TRBJ1-2	-	TRBV6-6	CASSYSPSRGDGYTF	TGTGCCAGCAGTTACTCCCCAAGCAGGGGCGATGGCTACACCTTC
-	TRBJ1-4	-	TRBV28	CASREGRAKLFF	TGTGCCAGCAGGGAGGGCAGGGCAAAACTGTTTTTT
-	TRBJ1-1	-	TRBV5-4	CASSLGLGSLEAFF	TGTGCCAGCAGCTTGGGATTGGGCAGCCTTGAAGCTTTCTTT
-	TRBJ1-4	-	TRBV13	CASSFEPGREKLFF	TGTGCCAGCAGCTTCGAGCCAGGGCGAGAAAAACTGTTTTTT
-	TRBJ1-2	TRBD1	TRBV5-3	CARSLRDRPNYGYTF	TGTGCCAGAAGCTTGCGGGACAGACCTAACTATGGCTACACCTTC
-	TRBJ1-1	TRBD1	TRBV7-3	CASSLGQGLEAFF	TGTGCCAGCAGCTTAGGACAGGGGCTTGAAGCTTTCTTT
-	TRBJ2-6	-	TRBV14	CASSQGSQGQRWGANVLTF	TGTGCCAGCAGCCAAGGGTCGCAGGGGCAAAGGTGGGGGGCCAACGTCCTGACTTTC
many	TRBJ1-2	-	TRBV4-1	CASSNPAANYGYTF	TGCGCCAGCAGCAACCCGGCGGCGAACTATGGCTACACCTTC
-	TRBJ2-2	TRBD2	TRBV10-3	CAIGGGRDTGELFF	TGTGCCATCGGGGGGGGGAGAGACACCGGGGAGCTGTTTTTT
-	TRBJ1-1	-	TRBV20-1	CSATGGRAFF	TGCAGTGCTACGGGAGGTCGAGCTTTCTTT
-	TRBJ2-2	TRBD1	TRBV11-2	CASSSRGQVGELFF	TGTGCCAGCAGCTCGAGGGGGCAGGTCGGGGAGCTGTTTTTT
-	TRBJ2-7	TRBD2	TRBV29-1	CSVPDRTSGGAYEQYF	TGCAGCGTTCCCGATAGGACTAGCGGGGGAGCCTACGAGCAGTACTTC
-	TRBJ2-7	-	TRBV28	CASSLTLAVDTYEQYF	TGTGCCAGCAGTTTGACTCTTGCGGTAGATACCTACGAGCAGTACTTC
-	TRBJ2-3	TRBD2	TRBV19	CASSPHRGGPTDTQYF	TGTGCCAGTAGTCCCCACCGGGGGGGACCCACAGATACGCAGTATTTT
few	TRBJ1-4	TRBD1	TRBV9	CASSTHAGGTGNEKLFF	TGTGCCAGCAGCACCCACGCTGGTGGGACAGGGAATGAAAAACTGTTTTTT
-	TRBJ1-1	-	TRBV10-2	CASSEVQGRAFF	TGCGCCAGCAGTGAGGTACAGGGCCGAGCTTTCTTT
-	TRBJ2-7	TRBD2	TRBV2	CASSSGLADEQYF	TGTGCCAGCAGCTCAGGACTAGCCGACGAGCAGTACTTC
-	TRBJ2-5	TRBD1	TRBV5-4	CASSPGQGGRETQYF	TGTGCCAGCAGCCCGGGACAGGGTGGTCGAGAGACCCAGTACTTC
once	TRBJ2-7	TRBD1	TRBV4-2	CASSQERTGGIYEQYF	TGTGCCAGCAGCCAAGAACGAACAGGGGGCATCTACGAGCAGTACTTC
-	TRBJ2-5	TRBD1	TRBV5-6	CATSFRGQRHQETQYF	TGTGCCACTTCCTTTAGGGGACAGCGGCACCAAGAGACCCAGTACTTC
few	TRBJ2-1	-	TRBV10-1	CASSEREIYNEQFF	TGCGCCAGCAGTGAGCGGGAGATATACAATGAGCAGTTCTTC
-	TRBJ2-1	-	TRBV4-2	CASSQEGGRWGPANEQFF	TGTGCCAGCAGCCAAGAAGGGGGAAGGTGGGGGCCGGCCAATGAGCAGTTCTTC
-	TRBJ1-6	TRBD1	TRBV6-5	CASSRTGGESPLHF	TGTGCCAGCAGCCGTACAGGGGGCGAATCACCCCTCCACTTT
-	TRBJ2-7	-	TRBV5-1	CASSLVPTGPISYEQYF	TGCGCCAGCAGCTTGGTCCCTACAGGGCCTATCTCCTACGAGCAGTACTTC
-	TRBJ1-5	-	TRBV5-1	CASSLASNQPQHF	TGCGCCAGCAGCTTAGCTAGCAATCAGCCCCAGCATTTT
-	TRBJ1-1	-	TRBV5-1	CASSLTNGDTEAFF	TGCGCCAGCAGCTTGACCAACGGGGACACTGAAGCTTTCTTT
-	TRBJ2-7	-	TRBV7-8	CASSPTSYEQYF	TGTGCCAGCAGCCCTACCTCCTACGAGCAGTACTTC
few	TRBJ1-1	-	TRBV19	CASSIAGGREAFF	TGTGCCAGTAGTATAGCGGGAGGCCGGGAGGCTTTCTTT
-	TRBJ1-6	TRBD1	TRBV28	CASSSGQGDSPLHF	TGTGCCAGCAGTTCGGGACAGGGTGATTCACCCCTCCACTTT
-	TRBJ2-3	-	TRBV10-1	CASSPFRGDTQYF	TGCGCCAGCAGCCCGTTCCGAGGGGATACGCAGTATTTT
-	TRBJ1-1	-	TRBV29-1	CSAVGGLRTEAFF	TGCAGCGCCGTTGGAGGGTTACGCACTGAAGCTTTCTTT
-	TRBJ1-5	-	TRBV9	CASSAPGTFQPQHF	TGTGCCAGCAGCGCCCCCGGGACATTTCAGCCCCAGCATTTT
-	TRBJ1-1	-	TRBV9	CASSSSGTQNTEAFF	TGTGCCAGCAGCTCGTCCGGGACACAGAACACTGAAGCTTTCTTT
-	TRBJ2-4	-	TRBV9	CASSVGSENIQYF	TGTGCCAGCAGCGTAGGGTCGGAAAACATTCAGTACTTC
-	TRBJ2-6	TRBD2	TRBV30	CAWTRLAGVISGANVLTF	TGTGCCTGGACAAGACTAGCGGGAGTAATTTCTGGGGCCAACGTCCTGACTTTC
-	TRBJ2-1	TRBD2	TRBV5-1	CASYVAGVSYNEQFF	TGCGCCAGTTACGTAGCGGGAGTTTCCTACAATGAGCAGTTCTTC
once	TRBJ1-6	-	TRBV7-9	CASRHYNSPLHF	TGTGCCAGCAGACACTATAATTCACCCCTCCACTTT
-	TRBJ2-3	TRBD2	TRBV28	CASSFLAGEPDTQYF	TGTGCCAGCAGTTTTTTAGCGGGGGAACCGGATACGCAGTATTTT
-	TRBJ1-2	-	TRBV7-3	CASSPSGSYGYTF	TGTGCCAGCAGCCCTTCGGGGAGCTATGGCTACACCTTC
-	TRBJ1-1	-	TRBV19	CASCKGAEAFF	TGTGCCAGTTGTAAGGGGGCTGAAGCTTTCTTT
-	TRBJ2-3	-	TRBV18	CASSTWGPASRVDTQYF	TGTGCCAGCTCAACCTGGGGCCCAGCTTCAAGGGTAGATACGCAGTATTTT
-	TRBJ1-5	TRBD1	TRBV19	CASTTGTASNQPQHF	TGTGCCAGTACCACAGGGACAGCTAGCAATCAGCCCCAGCATTTT
-	TRBJ2-5	TRBD1	TRBV5-1	CASSLGQGQETQYF	TGCGCCAGCAGCTTGGGACAGGGCCAAGAGACCCAGTACTTC
-	TRBJ1-1	-	TRBV5-4	CASSLAQGGTEAFF	TGTGCCAGCAGCTTGGCGCAGGGAGGAACTGAAGCTTTCTTT
few	TRBJ1-5	-	TRBV19	CASSTRVNQPQHF	TGTGCCAGTAGTACCAGGGTCAATCAGCCCCAGCATTTT
-	TRBJ2-7	TRBD2	TRBV9	CASSVEGSGGALNEQYF	TGTGCCAGCAGCGTAGAGGGAAGCGGGGGGGCTCTAAACGAGCAGTACTTC